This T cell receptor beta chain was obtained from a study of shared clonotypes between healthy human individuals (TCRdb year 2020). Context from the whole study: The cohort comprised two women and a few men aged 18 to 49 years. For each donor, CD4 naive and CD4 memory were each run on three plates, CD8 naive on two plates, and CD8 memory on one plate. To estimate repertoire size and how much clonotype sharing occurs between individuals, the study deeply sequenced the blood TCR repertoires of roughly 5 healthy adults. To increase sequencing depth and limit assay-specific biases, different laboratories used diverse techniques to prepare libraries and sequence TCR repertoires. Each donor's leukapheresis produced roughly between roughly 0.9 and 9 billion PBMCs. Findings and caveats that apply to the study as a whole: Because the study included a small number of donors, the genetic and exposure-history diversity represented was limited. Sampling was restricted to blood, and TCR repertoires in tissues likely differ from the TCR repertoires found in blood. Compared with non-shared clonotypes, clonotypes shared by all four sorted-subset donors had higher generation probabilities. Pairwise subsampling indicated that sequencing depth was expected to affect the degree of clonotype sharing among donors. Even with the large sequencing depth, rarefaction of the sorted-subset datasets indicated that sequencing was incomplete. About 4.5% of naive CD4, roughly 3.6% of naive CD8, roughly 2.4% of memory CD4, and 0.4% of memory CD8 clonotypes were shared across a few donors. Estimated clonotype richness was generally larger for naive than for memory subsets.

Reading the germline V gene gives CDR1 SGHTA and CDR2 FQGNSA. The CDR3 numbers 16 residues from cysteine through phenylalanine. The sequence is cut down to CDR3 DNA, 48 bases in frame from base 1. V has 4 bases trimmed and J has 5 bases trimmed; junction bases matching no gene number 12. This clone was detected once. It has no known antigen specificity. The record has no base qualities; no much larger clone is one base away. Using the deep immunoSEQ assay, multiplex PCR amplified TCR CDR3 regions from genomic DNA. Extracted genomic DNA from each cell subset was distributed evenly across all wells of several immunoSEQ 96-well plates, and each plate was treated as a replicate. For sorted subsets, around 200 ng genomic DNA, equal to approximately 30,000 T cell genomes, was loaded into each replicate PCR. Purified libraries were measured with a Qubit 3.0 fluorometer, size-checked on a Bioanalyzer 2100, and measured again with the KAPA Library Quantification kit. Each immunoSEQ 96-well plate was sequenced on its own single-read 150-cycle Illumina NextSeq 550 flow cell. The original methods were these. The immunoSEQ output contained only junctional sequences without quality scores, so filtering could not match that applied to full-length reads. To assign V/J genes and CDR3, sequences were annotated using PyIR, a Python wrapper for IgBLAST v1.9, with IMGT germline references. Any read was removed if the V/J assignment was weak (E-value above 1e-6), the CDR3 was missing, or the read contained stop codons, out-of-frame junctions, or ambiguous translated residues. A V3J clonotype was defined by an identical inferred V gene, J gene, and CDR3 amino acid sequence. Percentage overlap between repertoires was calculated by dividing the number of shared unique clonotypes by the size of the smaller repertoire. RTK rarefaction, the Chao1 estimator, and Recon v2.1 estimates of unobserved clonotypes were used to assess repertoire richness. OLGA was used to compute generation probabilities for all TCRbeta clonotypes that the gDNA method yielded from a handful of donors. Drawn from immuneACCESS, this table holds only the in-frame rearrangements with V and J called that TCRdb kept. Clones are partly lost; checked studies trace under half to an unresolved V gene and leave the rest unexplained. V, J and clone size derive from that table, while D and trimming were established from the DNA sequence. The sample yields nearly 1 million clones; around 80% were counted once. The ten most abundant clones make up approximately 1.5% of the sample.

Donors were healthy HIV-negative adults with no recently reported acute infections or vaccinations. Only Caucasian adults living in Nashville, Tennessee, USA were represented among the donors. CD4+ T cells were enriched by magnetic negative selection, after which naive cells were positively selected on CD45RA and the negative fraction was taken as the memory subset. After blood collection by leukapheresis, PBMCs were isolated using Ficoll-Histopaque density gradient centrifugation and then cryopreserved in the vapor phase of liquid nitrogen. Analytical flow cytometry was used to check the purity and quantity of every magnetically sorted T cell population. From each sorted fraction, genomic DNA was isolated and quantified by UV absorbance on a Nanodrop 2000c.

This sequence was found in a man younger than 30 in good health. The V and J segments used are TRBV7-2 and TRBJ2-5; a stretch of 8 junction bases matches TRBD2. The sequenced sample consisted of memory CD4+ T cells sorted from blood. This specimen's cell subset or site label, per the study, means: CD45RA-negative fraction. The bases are TGTGCCAGCAGCTCTCCTATAGCGGGAATCTGGGAGACCCAGTACTTC. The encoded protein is CASSSPIAGIWETQYF. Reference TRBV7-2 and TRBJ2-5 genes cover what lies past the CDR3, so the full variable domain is GAGVSQSPSNKVTEKGKDVELRCDPISGHTALYWYRQSLGQGLEFLIYFQGNSAPDKSGLPSDRFSAERTGGSVSTLTIQRTQQEDSAVYLCASSSPIAGIWETQYFGPGTRLLVL.